Detailed here is one TCR beta chain. This CDR3 has 14 residues. Germline V gives CDR1 MNHEY, CDR2 SMNVEV (reference sequence). Trimming stripped 5 bases from V and 6 bases from J, with 11 bases between. This specimen belongs to a study of T cell clones after liver transplantation. Only in-frame clones appear in the TCRdb table, and some are missing; sequencing was by immunoSEQ multiplex PCR. The data show about 50,000 clones, with approximately 71% seen just once and about 9.9% held by the top ten. J is TRBJ1-6 and V is TRBV27; D perhaps matches TRBD1 (5 bases). Sequencing used CD4+ T cells from blood, obtained approximately 54 months after liver transplant. This clonotype was obtained from a human patient who received a liver transplant. Certain T cells may be donor cells from the graft. DNA of the CDR3: TGTGCCAGCAGTCGGACAACCGGTAATTCACCCCTCCACTTT. Residues: CASSRTTGNSPLHF.